The 2 T cell receptor beta chains given below trace back to one sample, sequenced in a study of human T cells and chemical hapten exposure (dated by TCRdb to the early 2020s). The time point label here, explained by the study, means: patch test 3, about 24 weeks after DPC sensitization. Sample treatment or condition, as interpreted from the label and publication: therapeutic diphenylcyclopropenone sensitization with weekly scalp DPC. Library preparation was by RACE. Data came from a NextSeq 500. TCRdb ran its own pipeline on the public reads, namely fastp trimming at Q25 and MiXCR clone calling, and kept in-frame beta chains. Identical CDR3 proteins give one entry, which carries the most common genes and DNA. Across this sample there are more than 150,000 distinct CDR3 sequences, with approximately 24% seen only once. Of the sample, about 2.5% is held by the ten largest clones. This specimen was whole blood, taken in connection with sensitization to the hapten diphenylcyclopropenone (DPC). These receptors were taken from a woman aged 35 to 49 with alopecia areata. Some clones in this sample may be carry-over from other donors' samples.

Only a few counts were recorded for this clonotype. This chain connects TRBV6-5 to TRBJ2-7, with TRBD2 matching 9 bases. V shed 0 bases, J shed 7 bases, and the junction held 7 bases outside the gene matches. The CDR3 loop spans 15 amino acids. Germline V lookup: CDR1 MNHEY, CDR2 SVGAGI. CDR3 nucleotide sequence: TGTGCCAGCAGTTACTCGAGGCTAGCGGGAAGTGAGCAGTACTTC. Translating gives CASSYSRLAGSEQYF.

The table lists this clonotype with many counts. V is TRBV4-2 and J is TRBJ1-4, with D tentatively TRBD1 (6 bases). Germline values: CDR1 LGHNA, CDR2 YNFKEQ. The CDR3 is 15 residues long. V was clipped by 4 bases and J by 7 bases, with 16 bases between them. The CDR3 DNA follows: TGTGCCAGCAGCCCACTGGGGGGGCAGGTTGAAAAACTGTTTTTT. Translating it yields CASSPLGGQVEKLFF.